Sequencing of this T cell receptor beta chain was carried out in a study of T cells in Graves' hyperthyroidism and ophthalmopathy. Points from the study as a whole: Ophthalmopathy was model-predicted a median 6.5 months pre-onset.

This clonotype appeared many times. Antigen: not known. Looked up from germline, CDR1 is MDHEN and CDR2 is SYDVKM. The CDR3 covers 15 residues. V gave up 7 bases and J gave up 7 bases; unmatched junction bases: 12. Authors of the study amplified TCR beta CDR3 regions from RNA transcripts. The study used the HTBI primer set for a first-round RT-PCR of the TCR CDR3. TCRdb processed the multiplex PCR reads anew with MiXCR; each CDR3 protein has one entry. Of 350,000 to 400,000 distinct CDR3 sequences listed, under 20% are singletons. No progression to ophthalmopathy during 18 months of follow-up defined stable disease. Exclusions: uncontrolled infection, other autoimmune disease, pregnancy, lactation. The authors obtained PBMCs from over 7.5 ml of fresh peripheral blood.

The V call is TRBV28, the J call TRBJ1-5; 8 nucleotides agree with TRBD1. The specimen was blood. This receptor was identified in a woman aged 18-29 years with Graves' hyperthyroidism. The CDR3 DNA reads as TGTGCCAGCACCCTGAGGGCTACAGGGGGACAGCCCCAGCATTTT. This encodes CASTLRATGGQPQHF. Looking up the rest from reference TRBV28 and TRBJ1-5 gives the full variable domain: DVKVTQSSRYLVKRTGEKVFLECVQDMDHENMFWYRQDPGLGLRLIYFSYDVKMKEKGDIPEGYSVSREKKERFSLILESASTNQTSMYLCASTLRATGGQPQHFGDGTRLSIL.